The clone carrying this T cell receptor beta chain was picked up many times. As yet, its antigen is unknown. J lost 7 bases, V lost 7 bases, and 9 bases had no gene match. The CDR3 loop spans 14 amino acids. CDR1 and CDR2 (germline): SNHLY, FYNNEI. This sample was taken from a study of read filtering for tumor transcriptome and immune sequencing. The overall study: By R-ISS, stages I, II and III held 8, 16 and 7 patients. Whole-transcriptome libraries were prepared after DNase treatment. Per sample, TCR-region reads ranged about 4 to 10.27 million by IR-seq, about 75 to 1273 by RNA-seq.

This library used about 400 ng RNA and molecular barcoded adaptors spanning alpha/delta and beta/gamma chains. TCRdb re-derived calls from the reads in MiXCR, one entry per CDR3 protein. This table holds 13,000 to 15,000 distinct CDR3 sequences, roughly 21% found once. Study-level results: IR-seq and RNA-seq agreed better without single-read clonotypes.

Input material: a population of CD138-negative cells sorted from bone marrow. The genes are TRBV2 and TRBJ2-1, with 8 bases aligning to TRBD2. The TCR sequence derives from a donor at least 40 years old with multiple myeloma. The CDR3 region is CASMATSVYNEQFF. The CDR3 DNA is TGTGCCAGCATGGCGACTAGCGTTTATAATGAGCAGTTCTTC.